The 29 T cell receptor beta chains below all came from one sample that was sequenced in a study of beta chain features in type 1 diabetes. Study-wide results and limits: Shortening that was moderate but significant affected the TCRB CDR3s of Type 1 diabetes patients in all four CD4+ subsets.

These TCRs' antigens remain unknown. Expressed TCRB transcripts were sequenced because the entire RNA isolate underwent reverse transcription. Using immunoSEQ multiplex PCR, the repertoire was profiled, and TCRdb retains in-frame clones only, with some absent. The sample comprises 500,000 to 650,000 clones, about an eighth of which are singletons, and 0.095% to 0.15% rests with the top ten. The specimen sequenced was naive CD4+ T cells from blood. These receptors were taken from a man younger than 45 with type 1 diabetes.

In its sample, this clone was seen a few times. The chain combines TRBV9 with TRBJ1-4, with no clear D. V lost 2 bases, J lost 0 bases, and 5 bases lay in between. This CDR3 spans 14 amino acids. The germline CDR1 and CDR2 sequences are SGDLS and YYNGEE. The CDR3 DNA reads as TGTGCCAGCAGCGTCAGCGCAACTAATGAAAAACTGTTTTTT. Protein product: CASSVSATNEKLFF.

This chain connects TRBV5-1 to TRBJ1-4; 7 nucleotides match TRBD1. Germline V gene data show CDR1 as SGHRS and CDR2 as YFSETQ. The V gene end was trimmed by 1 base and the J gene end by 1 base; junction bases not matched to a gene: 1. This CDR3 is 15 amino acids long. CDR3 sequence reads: CASSLYRGTNEKLFF. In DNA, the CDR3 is TGCGCCAGCAGCTTGTACAGGGGAACTAATGAAAAACTGTTTTTT. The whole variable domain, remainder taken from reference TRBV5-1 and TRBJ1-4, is KAGVTQTPRYLIKTRGQQVTLSCSPISGHRSVSWYQQTPGQGLQFLFEYFSETQRNKGNFPGRFSGRQFSNSRSEMNVSTLELGDSALYLCASSLYRGTNEKLFFGSGTQLSVL.

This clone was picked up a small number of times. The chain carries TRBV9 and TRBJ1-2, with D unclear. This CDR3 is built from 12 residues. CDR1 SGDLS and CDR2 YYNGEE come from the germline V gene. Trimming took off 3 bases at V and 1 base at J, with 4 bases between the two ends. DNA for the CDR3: TGTGCCAGCAGCGACTATAACTATGGCTACACCTTC. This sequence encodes CASSDYNYGYTF.

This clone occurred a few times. This CDR3 reads CASSLEGDTEAFF. For the CDR3, the DNA is TGTGCCAGCAGCCTGGAGGGGGATACTGAAGCTTTCTTT. The V and J genes are TRBV9 and TRBJ1-1; D may be TRBD1 (6 bases). The CDR3 is made up of 13 amino acids. Germline V gives CDR1 SGDLS, CDR2 YYNGEE. Trimming left V 4 bases short and J 5 bases short, with 12 bases between.

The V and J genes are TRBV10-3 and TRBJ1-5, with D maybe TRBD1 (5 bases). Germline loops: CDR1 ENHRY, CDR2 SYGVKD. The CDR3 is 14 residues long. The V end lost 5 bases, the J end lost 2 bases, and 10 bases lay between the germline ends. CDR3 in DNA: TGTGCCATCAGTCCAGGGCAGGGCAATCAGCCCCAGCATTTT. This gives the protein CAISPGQGNQPQHF.

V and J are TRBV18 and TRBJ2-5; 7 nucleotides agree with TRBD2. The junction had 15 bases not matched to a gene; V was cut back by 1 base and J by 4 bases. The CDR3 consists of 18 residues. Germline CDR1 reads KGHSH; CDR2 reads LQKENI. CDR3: CASSPRTGSGAAPETQYF. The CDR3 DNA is TGTGCCAGCTCACCACGGACTGGAAGCGGGGCTGCTCCAGAGACCCAGTACTTC.

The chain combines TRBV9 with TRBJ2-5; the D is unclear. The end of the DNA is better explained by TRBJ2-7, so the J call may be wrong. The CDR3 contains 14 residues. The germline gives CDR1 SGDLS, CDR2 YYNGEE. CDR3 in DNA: TGTGCCAGCAGCGTAGTCCCATCCTCCTACGAGCAGTACTTC. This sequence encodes CASSVVPSSYEQYF.

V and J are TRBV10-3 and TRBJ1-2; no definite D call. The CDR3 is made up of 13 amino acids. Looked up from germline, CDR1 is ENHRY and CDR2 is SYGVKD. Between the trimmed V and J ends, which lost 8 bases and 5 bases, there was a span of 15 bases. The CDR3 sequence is CAISAREEYGYTF. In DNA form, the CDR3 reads TGTGCCATCTCTGCGAGGGAAGAATATGGCTACACCTTC.

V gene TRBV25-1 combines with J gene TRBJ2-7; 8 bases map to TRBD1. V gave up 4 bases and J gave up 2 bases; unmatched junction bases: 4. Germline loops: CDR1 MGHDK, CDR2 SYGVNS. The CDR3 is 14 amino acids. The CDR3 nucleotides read TGTGCCAGCAGTGTCCCGGGACAGGCCTACGAGCAGTACTTC. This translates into CASSVPGQAYEQYF.

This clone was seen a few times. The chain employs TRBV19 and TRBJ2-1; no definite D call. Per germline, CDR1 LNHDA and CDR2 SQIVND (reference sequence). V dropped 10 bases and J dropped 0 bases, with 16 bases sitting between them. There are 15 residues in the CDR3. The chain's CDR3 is CATKLVRSSYNEQFF. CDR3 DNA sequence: TGTGCCACCAAACTGGTACGGAGCTCCTACAATGAGCAGTTCTTC.

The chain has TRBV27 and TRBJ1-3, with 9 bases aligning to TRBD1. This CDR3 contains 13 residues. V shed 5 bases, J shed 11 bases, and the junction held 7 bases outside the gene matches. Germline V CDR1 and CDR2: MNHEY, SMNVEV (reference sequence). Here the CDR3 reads CASSPGQGTAIYF. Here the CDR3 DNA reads TGTGCCAGCAGTCCCGGACAGGGGACCGCCATATATTTT.

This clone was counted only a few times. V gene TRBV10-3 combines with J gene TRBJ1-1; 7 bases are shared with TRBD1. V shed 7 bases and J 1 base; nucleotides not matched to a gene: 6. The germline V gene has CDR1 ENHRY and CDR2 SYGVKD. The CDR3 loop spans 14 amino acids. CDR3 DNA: TGTGCCATCAAATCCGGGACAGAGAACACTGAAGCTTTCTTT. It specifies CAIKSGTENTEAFF.

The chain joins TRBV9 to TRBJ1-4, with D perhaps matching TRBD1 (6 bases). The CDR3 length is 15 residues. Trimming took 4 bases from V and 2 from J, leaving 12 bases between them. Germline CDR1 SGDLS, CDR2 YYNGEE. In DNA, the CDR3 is TGTGCCAGCAGCATGGGACACGGGACTAATGAAAAACTGTTTTTT. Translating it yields CASSMGHGTNEKLFF.

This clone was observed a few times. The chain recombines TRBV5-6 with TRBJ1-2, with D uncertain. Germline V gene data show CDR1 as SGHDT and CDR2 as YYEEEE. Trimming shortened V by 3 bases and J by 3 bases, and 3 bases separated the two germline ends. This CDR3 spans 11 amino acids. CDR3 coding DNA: TGTGCCAGCAGCTCATACTATGGCTACACCTTC. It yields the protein CASSSYYGYTF.

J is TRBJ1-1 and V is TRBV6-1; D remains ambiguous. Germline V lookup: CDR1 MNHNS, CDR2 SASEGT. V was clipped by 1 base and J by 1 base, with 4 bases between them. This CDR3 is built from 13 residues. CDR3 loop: CASSEVENTEAFF. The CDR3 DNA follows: TGTGCCAGCAGTGAAGTGGAGAACACTGAAGCTTTCTTT.

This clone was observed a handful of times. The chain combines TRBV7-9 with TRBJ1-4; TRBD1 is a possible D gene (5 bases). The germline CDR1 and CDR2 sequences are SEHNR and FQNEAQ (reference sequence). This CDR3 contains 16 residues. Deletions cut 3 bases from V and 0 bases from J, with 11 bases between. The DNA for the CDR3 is TGTGCCAGCAGCTTGGGGGGAAGTGCAACTAATGAAAAACTGTTTTTT. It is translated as CASSLGGSATNEKLFF. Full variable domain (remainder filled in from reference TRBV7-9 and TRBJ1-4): DTGVSQNPRHKITKRGQNVTFRCDPISEHNRLYWYRQTLGQGPEFLTYFQNEAQLEKSRLLSDRFSAERPKGSFSTLEIQRTEQGDSAMYLCASSLGGSATNEKLFFGSGTQLSVL.

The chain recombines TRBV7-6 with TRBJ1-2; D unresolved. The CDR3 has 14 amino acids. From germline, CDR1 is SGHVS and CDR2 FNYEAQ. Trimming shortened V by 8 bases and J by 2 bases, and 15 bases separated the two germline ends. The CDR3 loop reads CASGTLESNYGYTF. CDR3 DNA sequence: TGTGCCAGCGGAACTCTGGAGTCAAACTATGGCTACACCTTC.

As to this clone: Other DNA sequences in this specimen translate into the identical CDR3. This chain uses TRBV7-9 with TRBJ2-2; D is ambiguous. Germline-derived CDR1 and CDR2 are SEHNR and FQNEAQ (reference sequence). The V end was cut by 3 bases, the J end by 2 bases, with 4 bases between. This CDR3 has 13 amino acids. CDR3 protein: CASSFGNTGELFF. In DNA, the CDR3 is TGTGCCAGCAGCTTTGGCAACACCGGGGAGCTGTTTTTT.

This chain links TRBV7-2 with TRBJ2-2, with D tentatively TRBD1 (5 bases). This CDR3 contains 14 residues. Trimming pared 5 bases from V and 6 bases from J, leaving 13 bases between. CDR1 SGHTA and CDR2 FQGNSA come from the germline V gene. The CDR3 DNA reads TGTGCCAGCAGCCCCCGGCAGGGTTCCGGGGAGCTGTTTTTT. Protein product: CASSPRQGSGELFF.

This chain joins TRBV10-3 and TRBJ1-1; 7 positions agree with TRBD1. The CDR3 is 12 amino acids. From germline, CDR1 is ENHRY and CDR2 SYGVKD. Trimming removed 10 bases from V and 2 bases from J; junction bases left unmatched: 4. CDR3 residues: CASGQDNTEAFF. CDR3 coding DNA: TGTGCCAGCGGACAGGACAACACTGAAGCTTTCTTT.

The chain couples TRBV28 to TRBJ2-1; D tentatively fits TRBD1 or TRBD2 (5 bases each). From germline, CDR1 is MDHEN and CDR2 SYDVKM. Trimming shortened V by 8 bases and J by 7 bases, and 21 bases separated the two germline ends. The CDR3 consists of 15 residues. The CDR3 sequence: CASLIGGQTWNEQFF. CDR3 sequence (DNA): TGTGCCAGCCTTATTGGGGGTCAAACGTGGAATGAGCAGTTCTTC.

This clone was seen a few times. The CDR3 here is CASSSPEPGERSGYTF. The CDR3 region has the DNA TGTGCCAGCAGTTCTCCAGAACCAGGGGAGCGTTCCGGCTACACCTTC. The V call is TRBV28, the J call TRBJ1-2; D is perhaps TRBD1 (6 bases). Trimming removed 4 bases from V and 8 bases from J, with 23 bases in between. CDR3 length: 16 residues. The germline V gene encodes CDR1 MDHEN and CDR2 SYDVKM.

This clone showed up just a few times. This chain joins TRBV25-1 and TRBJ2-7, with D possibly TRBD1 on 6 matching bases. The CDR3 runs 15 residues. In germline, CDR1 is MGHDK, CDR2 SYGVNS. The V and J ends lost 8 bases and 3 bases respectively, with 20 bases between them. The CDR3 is CASLPPQGENYEQYF. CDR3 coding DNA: TGTGCCAGCTTACCTCCACAGGGCGAAAACTACGAGCAGTACTTC.

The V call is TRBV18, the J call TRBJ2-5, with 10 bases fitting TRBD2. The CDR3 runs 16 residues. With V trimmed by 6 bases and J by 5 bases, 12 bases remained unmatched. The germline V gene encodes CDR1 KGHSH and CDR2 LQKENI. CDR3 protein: CASSPSSGGSGETQYF. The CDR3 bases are TGTGCCAGCTCCCCGAGTAGCGGGGGGTCTGGGGAGACCCAGTACTTC.

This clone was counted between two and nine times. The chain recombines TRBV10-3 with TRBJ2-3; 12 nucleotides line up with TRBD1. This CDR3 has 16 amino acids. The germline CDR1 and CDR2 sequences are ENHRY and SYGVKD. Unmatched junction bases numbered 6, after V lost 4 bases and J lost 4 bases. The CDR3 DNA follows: TGTGCCATCAGTGCATCCGGGACAGGGGGCGCAGATACGCAGTATTTT. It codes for CAISASGTGGADTQYF.

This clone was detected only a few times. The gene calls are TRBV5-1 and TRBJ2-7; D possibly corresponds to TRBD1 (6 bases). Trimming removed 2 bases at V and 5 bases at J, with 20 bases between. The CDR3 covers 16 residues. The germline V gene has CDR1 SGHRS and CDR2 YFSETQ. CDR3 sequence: CASSFSNLQGSNEQYF. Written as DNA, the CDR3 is TGCGCCAGCAGCTTCAGCAACCTACAGGGTTCCAACGAGCAGTACTTC.

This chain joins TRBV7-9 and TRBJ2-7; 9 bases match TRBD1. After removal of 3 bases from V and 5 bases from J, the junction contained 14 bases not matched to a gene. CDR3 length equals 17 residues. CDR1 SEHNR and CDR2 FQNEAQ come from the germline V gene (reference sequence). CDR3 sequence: CASSFLSSGTGKDEQYF. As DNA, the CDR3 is TGTGCCAGCAGCTTTCTTTCCTCCGGGACAGGGAAGGACGAGCAGTACTTC. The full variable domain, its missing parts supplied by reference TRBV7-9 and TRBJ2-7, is DTGVSQNPRHKITKRGQNVTFRCDPISEHNRLYWYRQTLGQGPEFLTYFQNEAQLEKSRLLSDRFSAERPKGSFSTLEIQRTEQGDSAMYLCASSFLSSGTGKDEQYFGPGTRLTVT.

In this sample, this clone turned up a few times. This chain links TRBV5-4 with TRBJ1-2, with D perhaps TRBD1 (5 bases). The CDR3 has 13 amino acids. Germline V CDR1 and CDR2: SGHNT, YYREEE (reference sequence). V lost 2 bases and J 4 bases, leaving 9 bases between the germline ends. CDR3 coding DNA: TGTGCCAGCAGCTTAGGGGAACTCTATGGCTACACCTTC. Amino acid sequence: CASSLGELYGYTF.

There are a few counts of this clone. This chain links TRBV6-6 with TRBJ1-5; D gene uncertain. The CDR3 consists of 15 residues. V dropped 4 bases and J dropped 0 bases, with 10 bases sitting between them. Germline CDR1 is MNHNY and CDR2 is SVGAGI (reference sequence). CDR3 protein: CASSWSRNSNQPQHF. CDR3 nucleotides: TGTGCCAGCAGTTGGAGCAGGAATAGCAATCAGCCCCAGCATTTT.